This T cell receptor beta chain is drawn from a study of chemoradiotherapy in HPV16-positive cancers. Study at large: Functional T-cell assays on a couple of HPV16-positive patients' cells defined candidate HPV-specific clones and common TCR motifs.

General study findings and limits: During treatment, candidate HPV-specific clones and E7-related motifs expanded in tumor. Functional assays defining HPV-specific T cells used only a couple of HPV16-positive patients.

Turning to this clone: Its specificity is unknown.

The germline CDR1 and CDR2 sequences are MRHNA and SNTAGT. This CDR3 spans 14 amino acids. The J segment lost 8 bases and the V segment lost 6 bases, leaving 9 bases of the junction unmatched. TCRdb's table, derived via immunoSEQ multiplex PCR, lists solely in-frame clones and lacks some. The data hold 40,000 to 60,000 clones, with under 95% observed a single time. The source is a human donor with HPV-associated anogenital cancer. The chain joins TRBV6-4 to TRBJ1-1; 10 bases are shared with TRBD1. The starting material was blood, obtained from a patient who underwent chemoradiotherapy. The CDR3 region has the DNA TGTGCCAGCAGCCTTGACAGGGGGCGCGGAGAAGCTTTCTTT. Translated: CASSLDRGRGEAFF.